This T cell receptor (beta chain) was profiled in a study of T cell repertoires in cytomegalovirus infection. Only a few counts were recorded for this clonotype. The CDR3 contains 14 residues. V was shortened by 5 bases and J by 3 bases, with 11 bases between the two germline ends. The germline V gene has CDR1 MNHEY and CDR2 SMNVEV (reference sequence). TCRdb re-analysed the reads in MiXCR, keeping a single row per CDR3 protein. The table shows roughly 280,000 distinct CDR3 sequences, with approximately 15% occurring only once. Sequences were obtained from PBMCs. This chain links TRBV27 with TRBJ1-5; tentative D call: TRBD1 (5 bases). This receptor was identified in a human donor in good health (CMV status not recorded). Some clones in this sample may be carry-over from other donors' samples. CDR3 sequence: CASSQTGSNQPQHF. CDR3 bases: TGTGCCAGCAGTCAAACAGGATCCAATCAGCCCCAGCATTTT.